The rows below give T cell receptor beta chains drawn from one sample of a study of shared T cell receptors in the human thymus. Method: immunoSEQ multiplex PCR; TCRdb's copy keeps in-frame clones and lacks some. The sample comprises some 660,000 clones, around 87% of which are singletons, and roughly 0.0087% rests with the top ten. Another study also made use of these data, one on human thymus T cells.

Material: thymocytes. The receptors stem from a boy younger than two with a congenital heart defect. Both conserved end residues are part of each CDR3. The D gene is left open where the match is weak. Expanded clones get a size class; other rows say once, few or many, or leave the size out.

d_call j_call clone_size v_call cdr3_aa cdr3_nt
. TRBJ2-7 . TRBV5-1 CASSSGGADSYEQYF TGCGCCAGCAGCTCGGGTGGGGCGGACTCCTACGAGCAGTACTTC
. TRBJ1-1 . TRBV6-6 CASSYSANTEAFF TGTGCCAGCAGTTACTCGGCGAACACTGAAGCTTTCTTT
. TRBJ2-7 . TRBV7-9 CASSLPTTGSEQYF TGTGCCAGCAGCTTACCTACCACAGGGAGCGAGCAGTACTTC
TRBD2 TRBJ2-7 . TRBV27 CASSLSGRAGEQYF TGTGCCAGCAGTTTGAGCGGGAGGGCGGGCGAGCAGTACTTC
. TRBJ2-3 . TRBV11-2 CASSGTGDPRTDTQYF TGTGCCAGCAGCGGAACGGGAGACCCTCGCACAGATACGCAGTATTTT
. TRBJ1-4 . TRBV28 CASREPLGATNEKLFF TGTGCCAGCAGGGAACCCCTGGGAGCTACTAATGAAAAACTGTTTTTT
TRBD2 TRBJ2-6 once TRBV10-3 CAISESLVAGTAGANVLTF TGTGCCATCAGTGAGTCGCTAGTAGCGGGAACTGCTGGGGCCAACGTCCTGACTTTC
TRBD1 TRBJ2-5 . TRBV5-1 CASRPLPGQAPRETQYF TGCGCCAGCAGACCGCTGCCCGGACAGGCACCGAGGGAGACCCAGTACTTC
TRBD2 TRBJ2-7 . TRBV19 CASSIFAGGPSEEQYF TGTGCCAGTAGTATCTTCGCGGGAGGGCCTTCTGAAGAGCAGTACTTC
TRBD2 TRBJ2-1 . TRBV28 CASGTSGYNEQFF TGTGCCAGCGGGACTAGCGGCTACAATGAGCAGTTCTTC
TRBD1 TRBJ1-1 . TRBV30 CAGSRQGASWNTEAFF TGTGCCGGAAGTAGGCAGGGGGCGAGTTGGAACACTGAAGCTTTCTTT
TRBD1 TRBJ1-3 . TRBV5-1 CASTRTGGLGSGNTIYF TGCGCCAGCACGAGGACAGGGGGCCTAGGCTCTGGAAACACCATATATTTT
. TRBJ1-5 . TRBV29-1 CSVRSSNQPQHF TGCAGCGTTCGTAGTAGCAATCAGCCCCAGCATTTT
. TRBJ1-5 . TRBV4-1 CASSQDGLVDQPQHF TGCGCCAGCAGCCAAGATGGACTGGTGGATCAGCCCCAGCATTTT
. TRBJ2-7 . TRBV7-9 CASSLPIGHYEQYF TGTGCCAGCAGCTTACCGATTGGGCACTACGAGCAGTACTTC
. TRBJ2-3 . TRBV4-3 CASSQPGQAQYF TGCGCCAGCAGCCAACCTGGGCAAGCGCAGTATTTT
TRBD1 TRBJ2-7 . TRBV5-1 CASSLNPNGQGVYEQYF TGCGCCAGCAGCTTGAACCCGAACGGACAGGGTGTCTACGAGCAGTACTTC
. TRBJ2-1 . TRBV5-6 CASSLRAGALTMSQFF TGTGCCAGCAGCTTGCGGGCGGGGGCCCTTACAATGAGCCAGTTCTTC
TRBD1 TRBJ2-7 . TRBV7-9 CASSFRDREYEQYF TGTGCCAGCAGCTTCCGGGACAGGGAGTACGAGCAGTACTTC
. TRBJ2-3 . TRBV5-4 CASSPPGGSTSTDTQYF TGTGCCAGCAGCCCCCCGGGCGGGTCGACTAGCACAGATACGCAGTATTTT
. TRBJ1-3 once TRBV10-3 CAIRLGFSGNTIYF TGTGCCATCAGGCTCGGGTTCTCTGGAAACACCATATATTTT
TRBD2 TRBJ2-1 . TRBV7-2 CASSRSGGFF TGTGCCAGCAGCCGTTCGGGGGGGTTCTTC
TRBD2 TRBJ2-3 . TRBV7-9 CASSLASGRGRESDTQYF TGTGCCAGCAGCTTGGCTAGCGGGAGGGGAAGAGAATCAGATACGCAGTATTTT
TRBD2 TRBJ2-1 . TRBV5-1 CASSGGTRLYNEQFF TGCGCCAGCAGCGGGGGGACTAGATTATACAATGAGCAGTTCTTC
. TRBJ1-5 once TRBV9 CASSVDGGMGPQHF TGTGCCAGCAGCGTAGATGGAGGAATGGGGCCCCAGCATTTT
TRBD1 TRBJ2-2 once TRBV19 CASSMQDRDQSGELFF TGTGCCAGTAGTATGCAGGACAGGGATCAATCCGGGGAGCTGTTTTTT
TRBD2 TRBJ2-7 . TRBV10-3 CAIRKREDSYEQYF TGTGCCATCAGAAAGCGGGAGGACTCCTACGAGCAGTACTTC
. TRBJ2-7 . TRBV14 CASSQEGPSPYEQYF TGTGCCAGCAGCCAAGAGGGCCCCTCGCCCTACGAGCAGTACTTC
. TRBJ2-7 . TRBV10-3 CATGPGQGDSYEQYF TGTGCCACGGGTCCGGGACAAGGGGACTCCTACGAGCAGTACTTC
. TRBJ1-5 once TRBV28 CASSPPGSRDNQPQHF TGTGCCAGCAGCCCCCCAGGTTCCAGGGACAATCAGCCCCAGCATTTT
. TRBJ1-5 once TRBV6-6 CASSHRGQPQHF TGTGCCAGCAGTCACCGGGGTCAGCCCCAGCATTTT
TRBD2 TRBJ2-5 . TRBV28 CASSLNWTSASKAETQYF TGTGCCAGCAGTTTAAACTGGACTAGCGCCTCCAAGGCAGAGACCCAGTACTTC
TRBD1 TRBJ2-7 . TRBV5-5 CASALRDREYEQYF TGTGCCAGCGCCCTCCGGGACAGGGAATACGAGCAGTACTTC
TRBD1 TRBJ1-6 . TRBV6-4 CASSGWTGDNSPLHF TGTGCCAGCAGTGGGTGGACAGGGGATAATTCACCCCTCCACTTT
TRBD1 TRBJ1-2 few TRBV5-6 CASRQGANYGYTF TGTGCCAGCAGGCAGGGGGCAAACTATGGCTACACCTTC
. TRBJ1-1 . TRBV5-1 CASSLGGRGRRPTNTEAFF TGCGCCAGCAGCTTAGGAGGACGTGGAAGGCGCCCCACTAACACTGAAGCTTTCTTT
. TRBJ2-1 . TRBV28 CASSLISKGSSYNEQFF TGTGCCAGCAGTTTAATAAGTAAAGGGAGCTCCTACAATGAGCAGTTCTTC